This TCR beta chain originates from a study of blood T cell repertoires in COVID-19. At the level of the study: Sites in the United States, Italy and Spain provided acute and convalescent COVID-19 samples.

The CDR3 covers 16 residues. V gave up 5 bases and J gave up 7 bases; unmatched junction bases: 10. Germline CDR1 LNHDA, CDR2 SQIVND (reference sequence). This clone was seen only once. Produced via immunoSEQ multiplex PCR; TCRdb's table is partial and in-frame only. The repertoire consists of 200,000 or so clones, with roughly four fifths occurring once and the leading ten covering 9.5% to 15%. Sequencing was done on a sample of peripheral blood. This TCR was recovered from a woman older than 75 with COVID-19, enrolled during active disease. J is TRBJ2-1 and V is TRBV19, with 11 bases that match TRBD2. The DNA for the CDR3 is TGTGCCAGTAGTCCTGAGGGACTAGCGGCGGGGAATGAGCAGTTCTTC. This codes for CASSPEGLAAGNEQFF.